These 22 T cell receptor beta chains came from one sample sequenced in a study of cytotoxic CD8 clonotypes in ibrutinib-treated CLL (TCRdb year 2021). The sample's time point label is to be understood as: approximately 2 years on ibrutinib. The library came from the immunoSEQ multiplex PCR assay. Held by TCRdb, this immuneACCESS table contains in-frame sequences only and omits some clones. Under half of the omission traces to an unresolved V gene where checked; the cause of the rest is unknown. The sample table shows around 140,000 clones, and 80% to 90% are seen once. The ten largest make up about 2.1% of the sample. This specimen consisted of PBMCs, obtained after 24 months of ibrutinib treatment. All receptors come from a human donor with chronic lymphocytic leukemia.

DNA of the CDR3: TGTGCCAGCACCCAGCCCGGGGGAGCGGGGAGGGTCCGGGAGACCCAGTACTTC. This encodes CASTQPGGAGRVRETQYF. This chain joins TRBV7-9 and TRBJ2-5; 7 bases align to TRBD2. There are 18 residues in the CDR3. Germline V gene data show CDR1 as SEHNR and CDR2 as FQNEAQ (reference sequence). V was clipped by 7 bases and J by 5 bases; unmatched bases: 22.

The V and J genes are TRBV6-1 and TRBJ2-2; D remains unclear. This CDR3 has 15 amino acids. Germline lookup yields CDR1 MNHNS and CDR2 SASEGT. V dropped 7 bases and J dropped 2 bases, with 14 bases sitting between them. The CDR3 DNA is TGTGCCAGCACCCTGGCGCGGACCAACACCGGGGAGCTGTTTTTT. It yields the protein CASTLARTNTGELFF.

This chain uses TRBV7-2 with TRBJ2-7; possible D gene TRBD2, 6 bases. With 6 bases removed from V and 1 base from J, the gap between germline ends came to 16 bases. CDR1 and CDR2 (germline): SGHTA, FQGNSA. The CDR3 is 15 residues long. The CDR3 sequence: CASSPLIGGSYEQYF. DNA of the CDR3: TGTGCCAGCAGTCCACTCATCGGGGGTTCCTACGAGCAGTACTTC.

J is TRBJ2-3 and V is TRBV2, with a tentative D call TRBD2 (5 bases). V shed 7 bases and J shed 5 bases, with 7 bases lying between them. The CDR3 length is 11 residues. Germline V lookup: CDR1 SNHLY, CDR2 FYNNEI. This CDR3 is CASIAGDTQYF. DNA for the CDR3: TGTGCCAGCATTGCGGGAGATACGCAGTATTTT.

The rearrangement joins TRBV5-1 to TRBJ2-1; TRBD1 aligns across 9 bases. Germline assignment: CDR1 SGHRS and CDR2 YFSETQ. The CDR3 loop spans 13 amino acids. Germline trimming cut 7 bases from V and 4 bases from J; bases unmatched to any gene: 3. DNA for the CDR3: TGCGCCAGCTCGGGACAGGGATACAATGAGCAGTTCTTC. Amino acid sequence: CASSGQGYNEQFF.

The chain has TRBV29-1 and TRBJ1-5, with D perhaps TRBD1 (6 bases). The CDR3 loop spans 13 amino acids. The V gene's germline CDR1 is SQVTM and CDR2 ANQGSEA. Deletions cut 6 bases from V and 3 bases from J, with 12 bases between. The CDR3 sequence is CSVQGQNNQPQHF. For the CDR3, the DNA is TGCAGCGTCCAAGGACAGAACAATCAGCCCCAGCATTTT.

J is TRBJ2-1 and V is TRBV18; 10 bases line up with TRBD2. Looked up from germline, CDR1 is KGHSH and CDR2 is LQKENI. This CDR3 spans 18 amino acids. With 0 bases clipped from V and 7 bases from J, the junction kept 12 bases outside the gene matches. The CDR3 region is CASSPPKKAGGPRNEQFF. The CDR3 region has the DNA TGTGCCAGCTCACCACCAAAAAAAGCGGGAGGGCCAAGGAATGAGCAGTTCTTC.

Points on this clone: Other DNA sequences of this sample code for an identical CDR3. The V call is TRBV18, the J call TRBJ2-5, with D maybe TRBD1 (5 bases). The CDR3 spans 14 residues. V lost 0 bases, J lost 4 bases, and 9 bases lay in between. CDR1 is KGHSH and CDR2 is LQKENI in the germline V gene. This chain's CDR3 is CASSPPAGLETQYF. The DNA of the CDR3 is TGTGCCAGCTCACCACCGGCAGGGTTAGAGACCCAGTACTTC.

The chain carries TRBV30 and TRBJ2-7; 8 positions agree with TRBD1. V shed 0 bases and J 2 bases; nucleotides not matched to a gene: 0. CDR3 length: 13 amino acids. CDR1 GTSNPN and CDR2 SVGIG come from the germline V gene (reference sequence). CDR3 DNA sequence: TGTGCCTGGAGTGTACAGGGGGCCTACGAGCAGTACTTC. Its protein product is CAWSVQGAYEQYF.

In this sample, this clone turned up once. The rearrangement joins TRBV19 to TRBJ1-2; tentative D call: TRBD1 (5 bases). Germline lookup yields CDR1 LNHDA and CDR2 SQIVND (reference sequence). The CDR3 is made up of 16 amino acids. With 2 bases removed from V and 2 bases from J, the gap between germline ends came to 15 bases. The DNA for the CDR3 is TGTGCCAGTAGTATACCAGGACAAACCGGGAACTATGGCTACACCTTC. Its translation is CASSIPGQTGNYGYTF.

The rearrangement joins TRBV27 to TRBJ1-2; no definite D call. Trimming cost V 3 bases and J 8 bases, with 28 bases left between them. From germline, CDR1 is MNHEY and CDR2 SMNVEV (reference sequence). There are 18 residues in the CDR3. CDR3 loop: CASSFRVYDTRTSGGYTF. The CDR3 DNA is TGTGCCAGCAGTTTCCGGGTATACGACACCCGAACCTCCGGGGGCTACACCTTC.

J is TRBJ1-5 and V is TRBV28, with TRBD1 as a possible D gene (6 bases). The CDR3 covers 16 residues. CDR1 MDHEN and CDR2 SYDVKM come from the germline V gene. The V and J ends lost 7 bases and 1 base respectively, with 17 bases between them. The CDR3 spells CASKTIRGGSNQPQHF. DNA of the CDR3: TGTGCCAGCAAGACCATCAGGGGAGGCAGCAATCAGCCCCAGCATTTT.

This clone was observed once. The genes are TRBV28 and TRBJ2-7; a weak D match, TRBD2 (6 bases). Germline-derived CDR1 and CDR2 are MDHEN and SYDVKM. The CDR3 is 15 amino acids. Trimming cost V 6 bases and J 3 bases, with 18 bases left between them. This CDR3 reads CASSSGGAGDYEQYF. In nucleotides, the CDR3 is TGTGCCAGCAGCTCGGGCGGGGCCGGGGACTACGAGCAGTACTTC.

V is TRBV30 and J is TRBJ2-5, with 10 bases identical to TRBD2. CDR3 length equals 14 residues. Looked up from germline, CDR1 is GTSNPN and CDR2 is SVGIG (reference sequence). Trimming at V came to 2 bases and at J to 2 bases, leaving 2 bases not matched to a gene. CDR3 residues: CAWSLGLAQETQYF. The CDR3 DNA is TGTGCCTGGAGTTTGGGACTAGCGCAAGAGACCCAGTACTTC.

The sample holds a few counts of this clone. V usage is TRBV28 and J usage is TRBJ2-1, with D tentatively TRBD2 (6 bases). CDR3 length: 16 residues. V dropped 5 bases and J dropped 1 base, with 15 bases sitting between them. CDR1 and CDR2 (germline): MDHEN, SYDVKM. CDR3 amino acids: CASSKTGRGSYNEQFF. DNA for the CDR3: TGTGCCAGCAGTAAAACGGGCCGGGGGTCCTACAATGAGCAGTTCTTC.

The chain carries TRBV5-1 and TRBJ2-1; D is undetermined. The CDR3 has 13 amino acids. The germline V gene encodes CDR1 SGHRS and CDR2 YFSETQ. Trimming cost V 2 bases and J 8 bases, with 11 bases left between them. CDR3 sequence reads: CASSLQLLDEQFF. CDR3 coding DNA: TGCGCCAGCAGCTTACAATTATTGGATGAGCAGTTCTTC. Full variable domain (outside the CDR3, taken from reference TRBV5-1 and TRBJ2-1): KAGVTQTPRYLIKTRGQQVTLSCSPISGHRSVSWYQQTPGQGLQFLFEYFSETQRNKGNFPGRFSGRQFSNSRSEMNVSTLELGDSALYLCASSLQLLDEQFFGPGTRLTVL.

This clone was seen a single time. The rearrangement uses TRBV6-5 and TRBJ1-2; D might be TRBD1 (6 bases). The V gene lost 6 bases and the J gene lost 4 bases, with 12 bases spanning the gap. The CDR3 has 13 residues. Germline assignment: CDR1 MNHEY and CDR2 SVGAGI. In DNA form, the CDR3 reads TGTGCCAGCAGCCCCCAGGGGATCTATGGCTACACCTTC. It encodes CASSPQGIYGYTF.

The chain is built from TRBV7-7 and TRBJ2-2, with 8 bases identical to TRBD2. After removal of 10 bases from V and 6 bases from J, the junction contained 7 bases not matched to a gene. This CDR3 has 13 residues. Germline V lookup: CDR1 SSHAT, CDR2 FNYEAQ (reference sequence). DNA for the CDR3: TGTGCCACCTCGGGGGGGCGAGCCGGGGAGCTGTTTTTT. Translation gives CATSGGRAGELFF.

A few counts support this clone. CDR3 sequence reads: CAWSVPTMGNQPQHF. The CDR3 DNA sequence: TGTGCCTGGAGTGTACCGACTATGGGCAATCAGCCCCAGCATTTT. The V call is TRBV30, the J call TRBJ1-5; D call uncertain. V lost 0 bases, J lost 2 bases, and 11 bases lay in between. Germline V CDR1 and CDR2: GTSNPN, SVGIG (reference sequence). This CDR3 contains 15 residues.

The CDR3 loop is CASSNDRTDTQYF. The CDR3 DNA reads TGTGCCAGCTCAAACGACAGGACAGATACGCAGTATTTT. The chain is built from TRBV18 and TRBJ2-3, with TRBD1 as a possible D gene (6 bases). V was pared by 5 bases and J by 3 bases, with 9 bases between. Germline-derived CDR1 and CDR2 are KGHSH and LQKENI. The CDR3 is made up of 13 amino acids.

V gene TRBV7-2 combines with J gene TRBJ2-7, with 9 bases lining up with TRBD1. CDR3 length: 13 residues. V lost 5 bases to trimming and J lost 5 bases; unmatched junction nucleotides: 4. CDR1 SGHTA and CDR2 FQGNSA come from the germline V gene. The CDR3 sequence: CASSRDRVDEQYF. In DNA, the CDR3 is TGTGCCAGCAGCCGGGACAGGGTCGACGAGCAGTACTTC.

The rearrangement uses TRBV28 and TRBJ2-6; D perhaps matches TRBD1 (6 bases). The V gene lost 4 bases and the J gene lost 4 bases, with 11 bases spanning the gap. Looked up from germline, CDR1 is MDHEN and CDR2 is SYDVKM. This CDR3 is 15 amino acids long. The CDR3 sequence: CASSSTGSGANVLTF. The CDR3 DNA is TGTGCCAGCAGTTCCACAGGGTCCGGGGCCAACGTCCTGACTTTC.